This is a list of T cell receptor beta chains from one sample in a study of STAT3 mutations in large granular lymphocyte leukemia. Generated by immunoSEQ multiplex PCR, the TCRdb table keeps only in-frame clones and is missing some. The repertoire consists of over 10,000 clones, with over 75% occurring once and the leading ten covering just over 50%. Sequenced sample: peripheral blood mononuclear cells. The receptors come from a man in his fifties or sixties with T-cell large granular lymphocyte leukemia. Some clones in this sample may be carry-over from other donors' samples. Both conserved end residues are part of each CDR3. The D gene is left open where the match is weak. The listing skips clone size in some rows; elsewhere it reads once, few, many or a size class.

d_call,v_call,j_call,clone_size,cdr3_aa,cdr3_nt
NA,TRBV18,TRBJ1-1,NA,CASSQAGVGAEAFF,TGTGCCAGCTCACAGGCAGGGGTAGGGGCTGAAGCTTTCTTT
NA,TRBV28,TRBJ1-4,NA,CASSSEANEKLFF,TGTGCCAGCAGTTCCGAGGCCAATGAAAAACTGTTTTTT
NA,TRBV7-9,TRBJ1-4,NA,CASSLASGEKLFF,TGTGCCAGCAGCTTAGCGTCCGGAGAAAAACTGTTTTTT
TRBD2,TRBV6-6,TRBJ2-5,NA,CASRGGAGGETQYF,TGTGCCAGCAGGGGAGGGGCTGGGGGAGAGACCCAGTACTTC
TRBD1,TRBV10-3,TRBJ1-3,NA,CAIRPSGGLNTIYF,TGTGCCATCAGACCCTCAGGGGGTCTAAACACCATATATTTT
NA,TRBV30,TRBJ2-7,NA,CAWSVQSGSYEQYF,TGTGCCTGGAGTGTACAGTCAGGGTCCTACGAGCAGTACTTC
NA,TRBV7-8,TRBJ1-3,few,CASSLHDDSGNTIYF,TGTGCCAGCAGCTTGCACGACGACTCTGGAAACACCATATATTTT
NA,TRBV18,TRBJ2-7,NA,CASSPGTIDYEQYF,TGTGCCAGCTCGCCCGGGACAATAGACTACGAGCAGTACTTC
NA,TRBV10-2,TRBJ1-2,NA,CASSESFFWGDNYGYTF,TGCGCCAGCAGTGAGTCGTTTTTTTGGGGCGATAACTATGGCTACACCTTC
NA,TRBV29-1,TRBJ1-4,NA,CSAVMGFGEKLFF,TGCAGCGCCGTCATGGGCTTCGGTGAAAAACTGTTTTTT
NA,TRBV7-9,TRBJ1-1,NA,CASSNYRDTEAFF,TGTGCCAGCAGCAACTACAGGGACACTGAAGCTTTCTTT
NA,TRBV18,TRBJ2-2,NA,CASSPAGSTGELFF,TGTGCCAGCTCACCCGCAGGGTCCACCGGGGAGCTGTTTTTT
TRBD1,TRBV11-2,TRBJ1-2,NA,CASSLRDRGIYGYTF,TGTGCCAGCAGCCTCCGGGACAGGGGTATCTATGGCTACACCTTC
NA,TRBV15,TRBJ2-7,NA,CATSRVLAYEQYF,TGTGCCACCAGCAGAGTCCTAGCCTACGAGCAGTACTTC
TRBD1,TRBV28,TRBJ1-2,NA,CASWSGGQGGGVTGYTF,TGTGCCAGCTGGTCGGGGGGACAGGGTGGAGGTGTTACTGGCTACACCTTC
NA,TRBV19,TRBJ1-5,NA,CASSSWGGKPQHF,TGTGCCAGTAGTTCCTGGGGGGGAAAGCCCCAGCATTTT
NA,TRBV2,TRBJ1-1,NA,CASRDPKTGNTEAFF,TGTGCCAGCAGGGATCCAAAGACAGGGAACACTGAAGCTTTCTTT
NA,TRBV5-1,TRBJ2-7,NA,CASSATRGPYEQYF,TGCGCCAGCAGTGCTACGAGGGGCCCCTACGAGCAGTACTTC
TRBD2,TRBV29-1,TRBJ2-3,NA,CSVGTSGVRQDTQYF,TGCAGCGTTGGGACTAGCGGGGTGAGGCAAGATACGCAGTATTTT
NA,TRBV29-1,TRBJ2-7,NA,CSVADRAGPYEQYF,TGCAGCGTTGCGGACAGAGCGGGGCCCTACGAGCAGTACTTC
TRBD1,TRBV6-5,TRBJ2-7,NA,CASSSRDRRPYEQYF,TGTGCCAGCAGTTCCCGGGACAGGCGACCGTACGAGCAGTACTTC
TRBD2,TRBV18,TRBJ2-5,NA,CASSQIGGQETQYF,TGTGCCAGCTCCCAGATCGGGGGGCAAGAGACCCAGTACTTC
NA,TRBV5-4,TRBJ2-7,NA,CASSSPAYSYEQYF,TGTGCCAGCAGCTCCCCCGCGTACTCCTACGAGCAGTACTTC
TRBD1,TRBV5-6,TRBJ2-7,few,CASSLGQGANEQYF,TGTGCCAGCAGCCTAGGACAGGGGGCCAACGAGCAGTACTTC
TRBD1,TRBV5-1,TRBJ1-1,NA,CASSLTGGDTEAFF,TGCGCCAGCAGCCTGACAGGGGGGGACACTGAAGCTTTCTTT
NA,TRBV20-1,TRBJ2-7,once,CSAPFGDEQYF,TGCAGTGCCCCATTCGGGGACGAGCAGTACTTC
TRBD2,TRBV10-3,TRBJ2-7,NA,CAISESRLAVDEQYF,TGTGCCATCAGTGAGTCTCGACTAGCTGTTGACGAGCAGTACTTC
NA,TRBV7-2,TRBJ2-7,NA,CASSLAEISSYEQYF,TGTGCCAGCAGCTTAGCGGAAATTAGCTCCTACGAGCAGTACTTC
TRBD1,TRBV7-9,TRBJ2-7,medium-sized,CASSLGRGQAFRWKQYF,TGTGCCAGCAGCTTAGGACGAGGACAGGCCTTCCGTTGGAAGCAGTACTTC
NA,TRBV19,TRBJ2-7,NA,CASSMGDEQYF,TGTGCCAGTAGTATGGGGGACGAGCAGTACTTC
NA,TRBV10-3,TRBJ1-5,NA,CAIQTDVGGSNQPQHF,TGTGCCATCCAAACAGATGTCGGGGGTTCCAATCAGCCCCAGCATTTT
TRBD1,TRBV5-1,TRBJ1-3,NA,CASSSGTGGNTIYF,TGCGCCAGCAGCTCCGGGACAGGTGGAAACACCATATATTTT
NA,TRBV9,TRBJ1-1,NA,CASSPRGRGKTEAFF,TGTGCCAGCAGCCCTAGGGGAAGGGGAAAGACTGAAGCTTTCTTT
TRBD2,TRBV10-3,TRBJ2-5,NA,CAIRTSGRLGETQYF,TGTGCCATCAGGACTAGCGGGAGGTTGGGAGAGACCCAGTACTTC
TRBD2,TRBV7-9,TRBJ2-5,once,CASTSGVLAGGRRQETQYF,TGTGCCAGCACCTCAGGAGTTCTAGCGGGAGGGCGACGCCAAGAGACCCAGTACTTC
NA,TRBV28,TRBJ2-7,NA,CASSTLYEQYF,TGTGCCAGCAGTACCCTATACGAGCAGTACTTC
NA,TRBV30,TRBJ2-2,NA,CAVKTVGGELFF,TGTGCGGTTAAGACGGTCGGGGGGGAGCTGTTTTTT
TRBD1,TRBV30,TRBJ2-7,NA,CAWSVKGAPYEQYF,TGTGCCTGGAGTGTTAAGGGGGCCCCCTACGAGCAGTACTTC
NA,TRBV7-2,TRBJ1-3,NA,CASSLIQGNTIYF,TGTGCCAGCAGCCTGATACAGGGAAACACCATATATTTT
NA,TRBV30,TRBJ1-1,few,CAWSVPGTVAAFF,TGTGCCTGGAGTGTACCAGGGACGGTAGCAGCTTTCTTT
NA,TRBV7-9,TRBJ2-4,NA,CASSLGVGFNIQYF,TGTGCCAGCAGCTTAGGGGTAGGGTTTAACATTCAGTACTTC
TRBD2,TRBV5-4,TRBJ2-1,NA,CASRSGTSGNNEQFF,TGTGCCAGCAGATCCGGGACTAGCGGCAACAATGAGCAGTTCTTC
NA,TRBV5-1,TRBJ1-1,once,CASRVEVQGTEAFF,TGCGCCAGCCGGGTGGAGGTCCAAGGCACTGAAGCTTTCTTT
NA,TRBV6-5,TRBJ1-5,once,CASSPGSWQPQHF,TGTGCCAGCAGTCCAGGTTCGTGGCAGCCCCAGCATTTT
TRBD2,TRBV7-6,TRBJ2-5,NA,CASSLGLAHRETQYF,TGTGCCAGCAGCTTGGGACTAGCGCATAGAGAGACCCAGTACTTC
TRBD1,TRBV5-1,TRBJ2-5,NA,CASYIGGAEQETQYF,TGCGCCAGCTACATAGGGGGCGCTGAGCAAGAGACCCAGTACTTC
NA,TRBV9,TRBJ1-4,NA,CASSYSGSEKLFF,TGTGCCAGCAGCTATTCCGGGAGTGAAAAACTGTTTTTT
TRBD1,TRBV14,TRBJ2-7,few,CASSQVWDRVVSYEQYF,TGTGCCAGCAGCCAAGTTTGGGACAGGGTAGTGTCCTACGAGCAGTACTTC
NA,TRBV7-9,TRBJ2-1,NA,CASSWTGNEQFF,TGTGCCAGCAGCTGGACTGGCAATGAGCAGTTCTTC
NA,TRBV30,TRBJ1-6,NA,CAWLAEGEGSYNSPLHF,TGTGCCTGGTTGGCGGAGGGGGAGGGGTCCTATAATTCACCCCTCCACTTT
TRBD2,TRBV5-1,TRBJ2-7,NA,CASSYTTSGRYEQYF,TGCGCCAGCAGCTACACAACTAGCGGGAGGTACGAGCAGTACTTC
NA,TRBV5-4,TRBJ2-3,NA,CASSPDPAADTQYF,TGTGCCAGCAGCCCTGACCCCGCCGCAGATACGCAGTATTTT
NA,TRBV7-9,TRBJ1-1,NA,CASSLQVPNTEAFF,TGTGCCAGCAGCTTACAGGTGCCGAACACTGAAGCTTTCTTT
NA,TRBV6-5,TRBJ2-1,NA,CASSLIPGVDNEQFF,TGTGCCAGCAGTTTAATTCCGGGAGTAGACAATGAGCAGTTCTTC
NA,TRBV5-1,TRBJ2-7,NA,CASSLYPGSDGEQYF,TGCGCCAGCAGCTTGTACCCGGGGTCGGATGGCGAGCAGTACTTC
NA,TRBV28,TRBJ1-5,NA,CASSYGARGSNQPQHF,TGTGCCAGCAGCTATGGGGCAAGGGGTAGCAATCAGCCCCAGCATTTT
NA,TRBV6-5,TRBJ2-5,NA,CASSFDGIQTQYF,TGTGCCAGCAGTTTCGACGGTATTCAGACCCAGTACTTC
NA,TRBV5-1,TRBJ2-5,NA,CASSLEGVRRETQYF,TGCGCCAGCAGCTTGGAGGGGGTTCGGAGAGAGACCCAGTACTTC
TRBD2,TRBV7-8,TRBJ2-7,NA,CASSLIAGAFEQYF,TGTGCCAGCAGCTTAATCGCGGGAGCCTTCGAGCAGTACTTC
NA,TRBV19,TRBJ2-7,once,CASSPRASGEQYF,TGTGCCAGTAGTCCCCGGGCCTCGGGAGAGCAGTACTTC